The 18 T cell receptor beta chains in this list originate from one sample, sequenced in a study of cytomegalovirus exposure and HLA in healthy donors. The PCR was carried out with 60 Vbeta primers and 13 Jbeta primers. Only in-frame clones appear in the TCRdb table, and some are missing; sequencing was by immunoSEQ multiplex PCR. The data hold approximately 76,000 clones, with approximately 57% observed a single time. Sequences were obtained from PBMCs. All receptors come from a young man in good health and CMV-seropositive.

This chain links TRBV28 with TRBJ2-7; tentatively, D is TRBD1 (5 bases). Trimming took 6 bases from V and 4 from J, leaving 7 bases between them. Germline CDR1 and CDR2: MDHEN and SYDVKM. The CDR3 sequence is 11 residues long. The CDR3 region is CASSDSYEQYF. For the CDR3, the DNA is TGTGCCAGCAGCGACAGTTACGAGCAGTACTTC. Full variable domain (missing parts from reference TRBV28 and TRBJ2-7): DVKVTQSSRYLVKRTGEKVFLECVQDMDHENMFWYRQDPGLGLRLIYFSYDVKMKEKGDIPEGYSVSREKKERFSLILESASTNQTSMYLCASSDSYEQYFGPGTRLTVT.

This chain connects TRBV11-2 to TRBJ2-3; the match to TRBD2 covers 10 bases. V lost 3 bases to trimming and J lost 3 bases; unmatched junction nucleotides: 3. The germline V gene has CDR1 SGHAT and CDR2 FQNNGV. The CDR3 runs to 15 residues. In DNA, the CDR3 is TGTGCCAGCAGCTTGAATAGCGGGGGGACAGATACGCAGTATTTT. It translates to CASSLNSGGTDTQYF.

CDR3 sequence reads: CSVETGDHGYTF. DNA of the CDR3: TGCAGCGTGGAGACAGGGGACCATGGCTACACCTTC. V is TRBV29-1 and J is TRBJ1-2, with 8 bases fitting TRBD1. The CDR3 runs 12 residues. With V trimmed by 6 bases and J by 6 bases, 6 bases remained unmatched. CDR1 SQVTM and CDR2 ANQGSEA come from the germline V gene.

The chain joins TRBV11-2 to TRBJ1-1; D might be TRBD1 (5 bases). V was shortened by 2 bases and J by 0 bases, with 7 bases between the two germline ends. This CDR3 region has 14 residues. Germline CDR1 reads SGHAT; CDR2 reads FQNNGV. CDR3 in amino acids: CASSLQGMNTEAFF. Here the CDR3 DNA reads TGTGCCAGCAGCTTACAGGGAATGAACACTGAAGCTTTCTTT.

The V and J genes are TRBV30 and TRBJ1-5, with TRBD1 identical over 9 bases. The V gene end was trimmed by 4 bases and the J gene end by 6 bases; junction bases not matched to a gene: 4. The V gene's germline CDR1 is GTSNPN and CDR2 SVGIG (reference sequence). The CDR3 has 13 amino acids. The CDR3 DNA reads TGTGCCTGGAACAAACAGGGGGCTCAGCCCCAGCATTTT. It codes for CAWNKQGAQPQHF.

The chain carries TRBV15 and TRBJ1-6; D ambiguous. Germline values: CDR1 LNHNV, CDR2 YYDKDF (reference sequence). The CDR3 spans 14 residues. Trimming took 0 bases from V and 9 from J, leaving 9 bases between them. CDR3 loop: CATSRDRGSSPLHF. Here the CDR3 DNA reads TGTGCCACCAGCAGAGATAGAGGAAGTTCACCCCTCCACTTT. Supplemented by reference TRBV15 and TRBJ1-6, the full variable domain reads DAMVIQNPRYQVTQFGKPVTLSCSQTLNHNVMYWYQQKSSQAPKLLFHYYDKDFNNEADTPDNFQSRRPNTSFCFLDIRSPGLGDTAMYLCATSRDRGSSPLHFGNGTRLTVT.

This chain links TRBV30 with TRBJ1-1; tentatively, D is TRBD1 (5 bases). Trimming took 8 bases from V and 8 from J, leaving 15 bases between them. The CDR3 has 11 residues. Germline V gene data show CDR1 as GTSNPN and CDR2 as SVGIG (reference sequence). The DNA of the CDR3 is TGTGCCGGGACGAGCTTGCGGGAAGCTTTCTTT. Amino acids: CAGTSLREAFF.

In nucleotides, the CDR3 is TGCGCCAGCAGCTTTGGGACAGGGTATGAAGAGACCCAGTACTTC. As protein: CASSFGTGYEETQYF. This sequence joins TRBV5-1 and TRBJ2-5; 9 nucleotides match TRBD1. Unmatched junction bases numbered 5, after V lost 2 bases and J lost 3 bases. The CDR3 is 15 residues long. Germline CDR1 and CDR2: SGHRS and YFSETQ.

The gene calls are TRBV7-3 and TRBJ2-1, with D perhaps matching TRBD2 (5 bases). Between the trimmed V and J ends, which lost 5 bases and 9 bases, there was a span of 11 bases. This CDR3 region has 12 residues. Per germline, CDR1 SGHTA and CDR2 FQGTGA. CDR3 bases: TGTGCCAGCAGCCGACCCGCGGGTGAGCAGTTCTTC. Its protein is CASSRPAGEQFF.

This clone was observed a handful of times. This chain uses TRBV6-6 with TRBJ2-7, with D possibly TRBD2 on 5 matching bases. This CDR3 spans 14 amino acids. Looked up from germline, CDR1 is MNHNY and CDR2 is SVGAGI (reference sequence). Trimming stripped 0 bases from V and 6 bases from J, with 12 bases between. Here the CDR3 reads CASSYSRVYSEQYF. Written as DNA, the CDR3 is TGTGCCAGCAGTTACTCGAGGGTTTACAGCGAGCAGTACTTC.

This chain uses TRBV5-1 with TRBJ2-5; 9 bases are shared with TRBD1. In germline, CDR1 is SGHRS, CDR2 YFSETQ. The junction had 8 bases not matched to a gene; V was cut back by 6 bases and J by 2 bases. The CDR3 consists of 15 residues. This chain's CDR3 is CASKTDRGAQETQYF. The CDR3 region has the DNA TGCGCCAGCAAGACGGACAGGGGAGCGCAAGAGACCCAGTACTTC.

This clone was found a few times. The chain recombines TRBV6-4 with TRBJ2-3, with TRBD2 identical over 7 bases. CDR1 and CDR2 (germline): MRHNA, SNTAGT. This CDR3 is built from 14 residues. Trimming took 6 bases from V and 1 from J; bases not matched to a gene: 4. CDR3 sequence (DNA): TGTGCCAGCAGCCTGAGCGGGGGCACAGATACGCAGTATTTT. Translation gives CASSLSGGTDTQYF.

This clone was seen more than once but under ten times. The chain is built from TRBV30 and TRBJ2-7; 8 bases agree with TRBD1. There are 14 residues in the CDR3. From germline, CDR1 is GTSNPN and CDR2 SVGIG (reference sequence). Trimming cost V 0 bases and J 7 bases; bases outside gene matches: 8. CDR3 nucleotides: TGTGCCTGGAGTGTGGGTCAGGGGGCGGGAGAGCAGTACTTC. It codes for CAWSVGQGAGEQYF.

This chain links TRBV19 with TRBJ1-3; D is possibly TRBD1 (5 bases). V lost 8 bases and J 0 bases, leaving 17 bases between the germline ends. The germline gives CDR1 LNHDA, CDR2 SQIVND (reference sequence). The CDR3 runs 16 residues. The CDR3 reads CASGRGRQLSGNTIYF. CDR3 bases: TGTGCCAGTGGGCGAGGAAGACAGCTCTCTGGAAACACCATATATTTT.

This chain uses TRBV28 with TRBJ1-1; 9 bases align to TRBD1. Germline CDR1 reads MDHEN; CDR2 reads SYDVKM. The V segment lost 8 bases and the J segment 1 base; nucleotides outside the gene matches: 5. The CDR3 totals 14 residues. DNA of the CDR3: TGTGCCAGCCTGGGGGACAGGGCGAACACTGAAGCTTTCTTT. Protein sequence: CASLGDRANTEAFF.

This chain joins TRBV2 and TRBJ2-4, with TRBD1 identical over 7 bases. After removal of 6 bases from V and 0 bases from J, the junction contained 8 bases not matched to a gene. This CDR3 contains 16 residues. CDR1 is SNHLY, CDR2 FYNNEI, per germline. The CDR3 nucleotides are TGTGCCAGCAGGGATGGGACAGAATCAGCCAAAAACATTCAGTACTTC. Protein: CASRDGTESAKNIQYF.

The chain combines TRBV19 with TRBJ2-3; D possibly corresponds to TRBD2 (6 bases). Germline CDR1 is LNHDA and CDR2 is SQIVND (reference sequence). With 8 bases removed from V and 3 bases from J, the gap between germline ends came to 21 bases. The CDR3 totals 16 residues. CDR3 in amino acids: CASGPSGARGTDTQYF. The DNA for the CDR3 is TGTGCCAGTGGGCCCTCCGGGGCGCGGGGTACAGATACGCAGTATTTT.

The chain carries TRBV5-1 and TRBJ2-5; perhaps TRBD1 as D (5 bases). Trimming took off 2 bases at V and 4 bases at J, with 15 bases between the two ends. CDR1 and CDR2 from the germline V gene are SGHRS and YFSETQ. The CDR3 is 15 residues long. The CDR3 loop is CASSFGGRAGETQYF. CDR3 sequence (DNA): TGCGCCAGCAGCTTCGGCGGCAGGGCAGGAGAGACCCAGTACTTC.